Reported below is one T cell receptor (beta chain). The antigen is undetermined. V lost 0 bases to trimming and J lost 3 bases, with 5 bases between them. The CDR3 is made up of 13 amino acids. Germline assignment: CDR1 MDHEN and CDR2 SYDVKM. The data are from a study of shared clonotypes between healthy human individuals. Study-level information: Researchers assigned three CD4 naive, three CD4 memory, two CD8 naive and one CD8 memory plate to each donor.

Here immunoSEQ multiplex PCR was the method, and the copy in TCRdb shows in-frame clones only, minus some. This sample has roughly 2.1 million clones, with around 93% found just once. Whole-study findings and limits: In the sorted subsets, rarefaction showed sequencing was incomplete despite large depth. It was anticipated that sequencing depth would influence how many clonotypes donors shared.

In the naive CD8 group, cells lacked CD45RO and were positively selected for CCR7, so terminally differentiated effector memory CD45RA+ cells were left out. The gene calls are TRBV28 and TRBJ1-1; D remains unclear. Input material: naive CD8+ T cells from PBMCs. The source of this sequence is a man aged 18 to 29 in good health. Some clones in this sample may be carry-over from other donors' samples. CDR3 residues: CASSLWGDTEAFF. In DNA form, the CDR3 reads TGTGCCAGCAGTTTATGGGGAGACACTGAAGCTTTCTTT.